Described below is a single T cell receptor beta chain sequence and its context. Trimming at V came to 4 bases and at J to 4 bases, leaving 11 bases not matched to a gene. This CDR3 is built from 16 residues. Germline V gene sequence: CDR1 SGHAT, CDR2 FQNNGV. These data come from a study of T-cell memory formation after mild COVID-19. TCRdb re-derived calls from the 5' RACE reads in MiXCR, one entry per CDR3 protein. The table shows hundreds of thousands of distinct CDR3 sequences, with 20% to 30% occurring only once. The sequence derives from an adult woman who had mild COVID-19 (a few samples of this study predate the infection). Cell type and time point are not known. The V call is TRBV11-2, the J call TRBJ2-3; TRBD2 agrees at 7 bases. Material for sequencing was PBMCs or a T cell subset sorted from them (not recorded which). CDR3 protein: CASSSRGAGTADTQYF. DNA for the CDR3: TGTGCCAGCAGCTCAAGGGGAGCGGGGACGGCAGATACGCAGTATTTT.